What follows are 25 T cell receptor beta chains derived from one specimen sequenced in a study of T-cell reconstitution after alpha-beta-depleted transplantation in children. TCRbeta library construction was performed incorporating unique molecular identifiers. TCRdb itself ran the PCR reads through MiXCR, one entry per CDR3 protein. The sample includes about 230,000 distinct CDR3 sequences, around 9.7% of them seen just once. This specimen consisted of PBMCs from the stem cell graft donor, obtained from the stem cell graft. Receptors originate from a human donor who donated a stem cell graft to a child with SCID.

This clonotype was seen repeatedly, ten times or more. The CDR3 coding sequence is TGTGCCAGCAGCCCGGCACGAGCGGGGAACCCAGATACGCAGTATTTT. It is translated as CASSPARAGNPDTQYF. The chain has TRBV12-3 or TRBV12-4 and TRBJ2-3; 7 nucleotides align to TRBD2. After removal of 6 bases from V and 4 bases from J, the junction contained 13 bases not matched to a gene. CDR3 length: 16 residues.

This clonotype was counted at least ten times. The DNA is omitted, as the CDR3 cannot be located on it reliably, and the CDR3 follows TCRdb's listing. The CDR3 loop reads CASSSSTGPLYEQYF. The chain has TRBV12-3 or TRBV12-4 and TRBJ2-7; TRBD2 reflects the table's D call only, with no check against the DNA. The CDR3 has 15 residues if both end residues are counted.

The chain carries TRBV5-1 and TRBJ2-5; 7 positions agree with TRBD2. J was trimmed by 1 base and V by 0 bases; bases with no gene match: 9. CDR1 is SGHRS and CDR2 is YFSETQ in the germline V gene. CDR3 size: 17 residues. CDR3 amino acids: CASSLGGPGTIQETQYF. DNA for the CDR3: TGCGCCAGCAGCTTGGGCGGGCCGGGGACTATCCAAGAGACCCAGTACTTC.

The rearrangement uses TRBV7-9 and TRBJ1-1; D might be TRBD1 (6 bases). The V end was cut by 1 base, the J end by 1 base, with 10 bases between. CDR1 is SEHNR, CDR2 FQNEAQ, per germline (reference sequence). This CDR3 region has 15 residues. The CDR3 nucleotides read TGTGCCAGCAGCTTAGGGGGACATAAGAACACTGAAGCTTTCTTT. Protein: CASSLGGHKNTEAFF.

This clonotype came up many times. V usage is TRBV19 and J usage is TRBJ2-2; 7 bases match TRBD1. Germline values: CDR1 LNHDA, CDR2 SQIVND (reference sequence). The CDR3 consists of 15 residues. V trimming: 6 bases; J trimming: 1 base; junction bases outside the gene matches: 5. This CDR3 is CASRRTGRNTGELFF. In DNA, the CDR3 is TGTGCCAGTAGGCGGACAGGCCGGAACACCGGGGAGCTGTTTTTT.

This clonotype occurred many times. The chain links TRBV20-1 to TRBJ2-5; 9 nucleotides match TRBD1. The CDR3 is 15 residues long. Unmatched junction bases numbered 11, after V lost 4 bases and J lost 5 bases. CDR1 is DFQATT and CDR2 is SNEGSKA in the germline V gene (reference sequence). The chain's CDR3 is CSANSDRGDWETQYF. The DNA for the CDR3 is TGCAGTGCTAACAGCGACAGGGGGGATTGGGAGACCCAGTACTTC.

This clonotype was seen at least ten times. This chain uses TRBV12-3 or TRBV12-4 with TRBJ2-3, with D maybe TRBD2 (7 bases). The CDR3 is 11 residues long. V lost 2 bases and J lost 11, with 8 bases in between. As DNA, the CDR3 is TGTGCCAGCAGTTTAAGGGGGGGGCAGTATTTT. It translates to CASSLRGGQYF.

This chain links TRBV20-1 with TRBJ2-6; the D is unclear. V was shortened by 2 bases and J by 1 base, with 15 bases between the two germline ends. The CDR3 runs 17 residues. The germline V gene encodes CDR1 DFQATT and CDR2 SNEGSKA (reference sequence). CDR3: CSARKGGTRSGANVLTF. In DNA form, the CDR3 reads TGCAGTGCTAGAAAGGGTGGTACCCGATCTGGGGCCAACGTCCTGACTTTC.

The table lists this clonotype with a few counts. The CDR3 coding sequence is TGTGCCAGCAGTTTAACCCAGGGATACACCTTC. It yields the protein CASSLTQGYTF. The genes are TRBV12-3 or TRBV12-4 and TRBJ1-2, with D possibly being TRBD1 (5 bases). This CDR3 has 11 amino acids. The V end was cut by 2 bases, the J end by 11 bases, with 9 bases between.

This clonotype has at least ten counts. The rearrangement joins TRBV3-1 to TRBJ2-3; 8 nucleotides agree with TRBD2. CDR1 and CDR2 (germline): LGHDT, YNNKEL (reference sequence). Trimming at V came to 4 bases and at J to 2 bases, leaving 11 bases not matched to a gene. The CDR3 is 17 residues long. The CDR3 reads CASSPRGSGALTDTQYF. The CDR3 DNA sequence: TGTGCCAGCAGCCCCCGAGGTAGCGGGGCGCTCACAGATACGCAGTATTTT.

This clonotype occurred many times. The chain uses TRBV7-9 and TRBJ1-2; weak D call: TRBD1 (5 bases). This CDR3 comprises 12 residues. V lost 4 bases to trimming and J lost 4 bases, with 7 bases between them. Germline V gene sequence: CDR1 SEHNR, CDR2 FQNEAQ (reference sequence). Written as DNA, the CDR3 is TGTGCCAGCAGCTCAGACAGCTATGGCTACACCTTC. As protein: CASSSDSYGYTF.

This clonotype was detected ten times or more. This chain connects TRBV27 to TRBJ1-1; D is possibly TRBD1 (6 bases). V was cut by 6 bases and J by 0 bases, with 17 bases left in between. CDR3 length: 16 residues. Germline CDR1 reads MNHEY; CDR2 reads SMNVEV (reference sequence). The CDR3 loop reads CASRGLTGTLNTEAFF. The CDR3 DNA sequence: TGTGCCAGCAGGGGCTTAACCGGGACACTGAACACTGAAGCTTTCTTT.

This clonotype showed up many times. The chain uses TRBV10-3 and TRBJ1-1; 8 bases are a match to TRBD1. Germline V gene sequence: CDR1 ENHRY, CDR2 SYGVKD. The CDR3 is 13 residues long. V was clipped by 2 bases and J by 7 bases; unmatched bases: 3. CDR3 protein: CAISEGQGGEAFF. The DNA of the CDR3 is TGTGCCATCAGTGAGGGACAGGGTGGTGAAGCTTTCTTT.

This clonotype was picked up many times. The chain employs TRBV5-1 and TRBJ2-7; 8 positions match TRBD1. Trimming removed 4 bases from V and 3 bases from J; junction bases left unmatched: 12. CDR1 and CDR2 from the germline V gene are SGHRS and YFSETQ. The CDR3 consists of 16 residues. The CDR3 DNA sequence: TGCGCCAGCAGCCCGGGGCCCGGGACAGGTGACTACGAGCAGTACTTC. Its protein is CASSPGPGTGDYEQYF.

This clonotype was recorded many times. J is TRBJ2-3 and V is TRBV7-2; 11 bases are a match to TRBD2. The V gene end was trimmed by 1 base and the J gene end by 4 bases; junction bases not matched to a gene: 4. Germline V lookup: CDR1 SGHTA, CDR2 FQGNSA. This CDR3 spans 16 amino acids. Here the CDR3 reads CASSLGVAGGPDTQYF. CDR3 DNA: TGTGCCAGCAGCTTAGGGGTAGCGGGGGGGCCAGATACGCAGTATTTT. Together with reference TRBV7-2 and TRBJ2-3, the CDR3 gives the full variable domain: GAGVSQSPSNKVTEKGKDVELRCDPISGHTALYWYRQSLGQGLEFLIYFQGNSAPDKSGLPSDRFSAERTGGSVSTLTIQRTQQEDSAVYLCASSLGVAGGPDTQYFGPGTRLTVL.

The sample holds a few counts of this clonotype. The DNA for the CDR3 is TGTGCCAGCAGTTTGCGGGGGGCGCAACCCCCCTACGAGCAGTACTTC. Its translation is CASSLRGAQPPYEQYF. This sequence joins TRBV12-3 or TRBV12-4 and TRBJ2-7; TRBD2 aligns across 8 bases. The CDR3 totals 16 residues. After removal of 3 bases from V and 2 bases from J, the junction contained 9 bases not matched to a gene.

This clonotype has a count of ten or more. The chain combines TRBV12-3 or TRBV12-4 with TRBJ1-5, with D maybe TRBD1 (5 bases). There are 15 residues in the CDR3. V shed 2 bases and J shed 4 bases, with 12 bases lying between them. The chain's CDR3 is CASSLQDTGNQPQHF. In DNA, the CDR3 is TGTGCCAGCAGTTTACAGGACACGGGTAATCAGCCCCAGCATTTT.

This clonotype was detected ten times or more. The rearrangement uses TRBV7-2 and TRBJ2-7; no definite D call. V lost 5 bases and J 0 bases, leaving 11 bases between the germline ends. This CDR3 contains 14 residues. Germline assignment: CDR1 SGHTA and CDR2 FQGNSA. The CDR3: CASSPQTASYEQYF. CDR3 bases: TGTGCCAGCAGCCCCCAGACTGCCTCCTACGAGCAGTACTTC.

The chain combines TRBV6-1 with TRBJ2-7; 7 bases fit TRBD1. The germline gives CDR1 MNHNS, CDR2 SASEGT. The CDR3 consists of 15 residues. After removal of 3 bases from V and 3 bases from J, the junction contained 8 bases not matched to a gene. The CDR3 reads CASSEFTGALYEQYF. DNA for the CDR3: TGTGCCAGCAGTGAGTTCACAGGGGCCCTCTACGAGCAGTACTTC.

This clonotype was seen repeatedly, ten times or more. The rearrangement links TRBV5-1 to TRBJ2-7; 8 bases line up with TRBD1. CDR1 and CDR2 (germline): SGHRS, YFSETQ. The CDR3 covers 16 residues. J gave up 3 bases and V 3 bases, and 11 bases lay outside the gene matches. The CDR3 nucleotides read TGCGCCAGCAGCTCCGGGACAGGTGCACTAGGCTACGAGCAGTACTTC. It yields the protein CASSSGTGALGYEQYF.

This clonotype appeared many times. The chain links TRBV5-1 to TRBJ2-1; 8 bases fit TRBD1. V was pared by 4 bases and J by 0 bases, with 12 bases of the junction left unmatched. This CDR3 contains 18 residues. Germline CDR1 is SGHRS and CDR2 is YFSETQ. This chain's CDR3 is CASSPRTGPFLSYNEQFF. DNA of the CDR3: TGCGCCAGCAGCCCTCGGACAGGGCCCTTCCTCTCCTACAATGAGCAGTTCTTC.

V gene TRBV7-9 combines with J gene TRBJ1-2; D not resolved. The CDR3 contains 12 residues. Deletions cut 7 bases from V and 2 bases from J, with 8 bases between. CDR1 and CDR2 from the germline V gene are SEHNR and FQNEAQ (reference sequence). The CDR3 DNA sequence: TGTGCCAGCACCACGGGGAACTATGGCTACACCTTC. Protein product: CASTTGNYGYTF.

The sample holds many counts of this clonotype. The rearrangement joins TRBV3-1 to TRBJ2-1; 9 nucleotides match TRBD2. V trimming: 1 base; J trimming: 2 bases; junction bases outside the gene matches: 3. The CDR3 consists of 16 residues. Germline lookup yields CDR1 LGHDT and CDR2 YNNKEL (reference sequence). The CDR3 DNA is TGTGCCAGCAGCCAAGTAGCGGGGGCCGCCTACAATGAGCAGTTCTTC. It specifies CASSQVAGAAYNEQFF.

This clonotype showed up just a few times. The V call is TRBV2, the J call TRBJ2-1; D call uncertain. The CDR3 covers 15 residues. CDR1 and CDR2 (germline): SNHLY, FYNNEI. Deletions cut 6 bases from V and 0 bases from J, with 12 bases between. The CDR3 sequence is CASRGLVGSYNEQFF. The CDR3 coding sequence is TGTGCCAGCAGGGGATTAGTCGGCTCCTACAATGAGCAGTTCTTC.

This chain links TRBV5-1 with TRBJ1-4; D is ambiguous. The CDR3 is 14 residues long. Per germline, CDR1 SGHRS and CDR2 YFSETQ. V lost 2 bases and J 4 bases, leaving 9 bases between the germline ends. CDR3 in amino acids: CASSFFASNEKLFF. The CDR3 bases are TGCGCCAGCAGCTTCTTTGCGAGTAATGAAAAACTGTTTTTT.